These T cell receptor beta chains were read from a single sample in a study of glioma-infiltrating T cells. TCRdb re-called the multiplex PCR reads through MiXCR, storing one row per CDR3 protein. The sample includes roughly 100,000 distinct CDR3 sequences, about 37% of them seen just once. Material for sequencing was glioma tissue, nonneoplastic brain tissue, or PBMCs (not recorded which). The receptor set was obtained from a human donor with low-grade glioma or glioblastoma, undergoing nonglioma brain surgery, or in good health (not recorded which). Each CDR3 is given with its conserved first and last residue. The D gene is left open where the match is weak. Expanded clones are given a class, and other clones once, few, many or no size at all.

J gene: TRBJ2-7; D gene: -; clone size: -; V gene: TRBV28; CDR3 protein: CASSLFLAGGYEQYF; CDR3 DNA: TGTGCCAGCAGTTTATTTCTGGCTGGGGGCTACGAGCAGTACTTC
J gene: TRBJ2-3; D gene: -; clone size: many; V gene: TRBV2; CDR3 protein: CASRETTSTDTQYF; CDR3 DNA: TGTGCCAGCAGAGAGACGACTAGCACAGATACGCAGTATTTT
J gene: TRBJ2-7; D gene: TRBD2; clone size: many; V gene: TRBV19; CDR3 protein: CASSSSGTSVFEQYF; CDR3 DNA: TGTGCCAGTAGTAGCTCCGGGACTAGTGTTTTCGAGCAGTACTTC
J gene: TRBJ2-2; D gene: -; clone size: many; V gene: TRBV27; CDR3 protein: CASSSGGGHGELLF; CDR3 DNA: TGTGCCAGCAGTTCAGGAGGGGGACACGGGGAGCTGCTTTTT
J gene: TRBJ2-5; D gene: -; clone size: many; V gene: TRBV27; CDR3 protein: CASSPRQAKETQYF; CDR3 DNA: TGTGCCAGCAGTCCCCGACAGGCCAAAGAGACCCAGTACTTC
J gene: TRBJ2-1; D gene: TRBD1; clone size: many; V gene: TRBV29-1; CDR3 protein: CSVEPGGKQFF; CDR3 DNA: TGCAGCGTTGAGCCAGGGGGCAAGCAGTTCTTC
J gene: TRBJ1-5; D gene: -; clone size: many; V gene: TRBV2; CDR3 protein: CASSEQGDGQPQHF; CDR3 DNA: TGTGCCAGCAGTGAACAAGGTGATGGTCAGCCCCAGCATTTT
J gene: TRBJ2-7; D gene: -; clone size: many; V gene: TRBV6-1; CDR3 protein: CASRTGAYEQYF; CDR3 DNA: TGTGCCAGCAGGACGGGCGCCTACGAGCAGTACTTC
J gene: TRBJ1-5; D gene: -; clone size: -; V gene: TRBV5-5; CDR3 protein: CVSSFWNQPQHF; CDR3 DNA: TGTGTCAGCAGCTTCTGGAATCAGCCCCAGCATTTT
J gene: TRBJ1-1; D gene: -; clone size: -; V gene: TRBV2; CDR3 protein: CASYQVAEAFF; CDR3 DNA: TGTGCCAGCTATCAGGTGGCTGAAGCCTTCTTT
J gene: TRBJ1-1; D gene: -; clone size: -; V gene: TRBV6-1; CDR3 protein: CASSPSCPNTEAFF; CDR3 DNA: TGTGCCAGCAGTCCCTCGTGCCCGAACACTGAAGCTTTCTTT
J gene: TRBJ2-7; D gene: -; clone size: few; V gene: TRBV9; CDR3 protein: CASSVVPDPYEQYF; CDR3 DNA: TGTGCCAGCAGCGTAGTGCCGGACCCCTACGAGCAGTACTTC
J gene: TRBJ1-1; D gene: -; clone size: -; V gene: TRBV4-1; CDR3 protein: CASSQGGPNTEAFF; CDR3 DNA: TGCGCCAGCAGCCAAGGGGGACCCAACACTGAAGCTTTCTTT
J gene: TRBJ2-4; D gene: -; clone size: many; V gene: TRBV4-1; CDR3 protein: CASSHLGTGTLVNIQYF; CDR3 DNA: TGCGCCAGCAGCCACTTAGGCACCGGGACACTAGTAAACATTCAGTACTTC
J gene: TRBJ1-2; D gene: -; clone size: many; V gene: TRBV7-2; CDR3 protein: CASSLGQQLYGYTF; CDR3 DNA: TGTGCCAGCAGCTTAGGGCAGCAACTGTATGGCTACACCTTC
J gene: TRBJ1-1; D gene: -; clone size: -; V gene: TRBV5-1; CDR3 protein: CACSLVGSTEAFF; CDR3 DNA: TGCGCCTGCAGCTTGGTGGGGAGCACTGAAGCTTTCTTT
J gene: TRBJ2-6; D gene: TRBD1; clone size: many; V gene: TRBV18; CDR3 protein: CASSPDRAGANVLTF; CDR3 DNA: TGTGCCAGCTCACCAGACAGGGCCGGGGCCAACGTCCTGACTTTC
J gene: TRBJ2-1; D gene: -; clone size: -; V gene: TRBV6-2/TRBV6-3; CDR3 protein: CARSYPGGIEQFF; CDR3 DNA: TGTGCCAGAAGTTACCCAGGGGGGATTGAGCAGTTCTTC
J gene: TRBJ2-1; D gene: -; clone size: many; V gene: TRBV7-2; CDR3 protein: CASRGRGIEGPRNEQFF; CDR3 DNA: TGTGCCAGCAGAGGACGGGGCATCGAAGGACCTAGGAATGAGCAGTTCTTC
J gene: TRBJ2-5; D gene: -; clone size: -; V gene: TRBV28; CDR3 protein: CASSLYICSTEREGRETQYF; CDR3 DNA: -
J gene: TRBJ1-1; D gene: TRBD1; clone size: many; V gene: TRBV7-2; CDR3 protein: CASSQPGQSKNTEAFF; CDR3 DNA: TGTGCCAGCAGCCAACCGGGACAGTCAAAGAACACTGAAGCTTTCTTT
J gene: TRBJ2-6; D gene: TRBD2; clone size: many; V gene: TRBV28; CDR3 protein: CASSFGGAGANVLTF; CDR3 DNA: TGTGCCAGCAGTTTTGGGGGGGCTGGGGCCAACGTCCTGACTTTC
J gene: TRBJ2-5; D gene: TRBD2; clone size: many; V gene: TRBV28; CDR3 protein: CASSYPMRTSGTHF; CDR3 DNA: TGTGCCAGCAGTTATCCAATGCGGACTAGCGGGACACACTTC
J gene: TRBJ2-7; D gene: TRBD1; clone size: many; V gene: TRBV19; CDR3 protein: CASRAGTGASYEQYF; CDR3 DNA: TGTGCCAGTAGGGCCGGGACAGGGGCCTCCTACGAGCAGTACTTC
J gene: TRBJ1-5; D gene: -; clone size: many; V gene: TRBV10-3; CDR3 protein: CAIREDGSGPQHF; CDR3 DNA: TGTGCCATCAGGGAGGACGGATCGGGGCCCCAGCATTTT
J gene: TRBJ1-5; D gene: TRBD1; clone size: many; V gene: TRBV7-8; CDR3 protein: CASSLARDRGQKPQHF; CDR3 DNA: TGTGCCAGCAGCTTAGCGCGAGACAGGGGGCAGAAGCCCCAGCATTTT
J gene: TRBJ2-7; D gene: TRBD1; clone size: -; V gene: TRBV29-1; CDR3 protein: CSVAQGANYEQYF; CDR3 DNA: TGCAGCGTTGCGCAGGGGGCGAACTACGAGCAGTACTTC
J gene: TRBJ2-7; D gene: TRBD1; clone size: -; V gene: TRBV28; CDR3 protein: CASSGDRHYEQYF; CDR3 DNA: TGTGCCAGCAGTGGGGACAGACACTACGAGCAGTACTTC
J gene: TRBJ2-7; D gene: -; clone size: -; V gene: TRBV3-1; CDR3 protein: CASGQTRTLTPRDHYEQYF; CDR3 DNA: TGTGCCAGCGGCCAAACGAGAACCCTTACTCCCCGGGATCACTACGAGCAGTACTTC
J gene: TRBJ1-2; D gene: -; clone size: -; V gene: TRBV20-1; CDR3 protein: CGARALEQEINYGYNF; CDR3 DNA: TGCGGTGCTAGAGCACTAGAGCAGGAAATTAACTATGGCTACAACTTC
J gene: TRBJ1-2; D gene: -; clone size: many; V gene: TRBV27; CDR3 protein: CASSLTGFGGYTF; CDR3 DNA: TGTGCCAGCAGTTTAACGGGATTTGGGGGCTACACCTTC
J gene: TRBJ2-7; D gene: -; clone size: -; V gene: TRBV29-1; CDR3 protein: CSVGTGWVEQYF; CDR3 DNA: TGCAGCGTCGGTACAGGGTGGGTCGAGCAGTACTTC
J gene: TRBJ2-1; D gene: TRBD2; clone size: -; V gene: TRBV19; CDR3 protein: CASRITGLAGLNYNEQFF; CDR3 DNA: TGTGCCAGTAGAATAACAGGACTAGCGGGGCTTAATTACAATGAGCAGTTCTTC
J gene: TRBJ2-5; D gene: TRBD2; clone size: many; V gene: TRBV5-4; CDR3 protein: CASSLGLAGVQETQYF; CDR3 DNA: TGTGCCAGCAGCTTAGGACTAGCGGGAGTTCAAGAGACCCAGTACTTC
J gene: TRBJ2-1; D gene: -; clone size: -; V gene: TRBV10-3; CDR3 protein: CAISPMRGRTQGNEQFF; CDR3 DNA: TGCGCCATCAGTCCAATGAGAGGGAGGACACAAGGCAATGAGCAGTTCTTC
J gene: TRBJ1-4; D gene: -; clone size: many; V gene: TRBV14; CDR3 protein: CASSDDSSTNEKLFF; CDR3 DNA: TGTGCCAGCAGCGACGATAGTTCAACTAATGAAAAACTGTTTTTT
J gene: TRBJ2-1; D gene: TRBD2; clone size: -; V gene: TRBV6-1; CDR3 protein: CGSGVAAGEHYNEQFF; CDR3 DNA: TGTGGCAGCGGAGTAGCGGCGGGAGAGCACTACAATGAGCAGTTCTTC
J gene: TRBJ2-7; D gene: TRBD1; clone size: -; V gene: TRBV6-2/TRBV6-3; CDR3 protein: CASREIGQGHEQYF; CDR3 DNA: TGTGCCAGCAGAGAAATAGGACAGGGCCACGAGCAGTACTTC
J gene: TRBJ1-3; D gene: -; clone size: many; V gene: TRBV28; CDR3 protein: CASSPGGRNTIYF; CDR3 DNA: TGTGCCAGCAGCCCTGGGGGGAGAAACACCATATATTTT
J gene: TRBJ2-4; D gene: -; clone size: many; V gene: TRBV11-2; CDR3 protein: CASSLSLAKNIQYF; CDR3 DNA: TGTGCCAGCAGCTTAAGCTTAGCCAAAAACATTCAGTACTTC
J gene: TRBJ1-1; D gene: -; clone size: many; V gene: TRBV14; CDR3 protein: CASSQVNTEAFF; CDR3 DNA: TGTGCCAGCAGCCAAGTCAACACTGAAGCTTTCTTT